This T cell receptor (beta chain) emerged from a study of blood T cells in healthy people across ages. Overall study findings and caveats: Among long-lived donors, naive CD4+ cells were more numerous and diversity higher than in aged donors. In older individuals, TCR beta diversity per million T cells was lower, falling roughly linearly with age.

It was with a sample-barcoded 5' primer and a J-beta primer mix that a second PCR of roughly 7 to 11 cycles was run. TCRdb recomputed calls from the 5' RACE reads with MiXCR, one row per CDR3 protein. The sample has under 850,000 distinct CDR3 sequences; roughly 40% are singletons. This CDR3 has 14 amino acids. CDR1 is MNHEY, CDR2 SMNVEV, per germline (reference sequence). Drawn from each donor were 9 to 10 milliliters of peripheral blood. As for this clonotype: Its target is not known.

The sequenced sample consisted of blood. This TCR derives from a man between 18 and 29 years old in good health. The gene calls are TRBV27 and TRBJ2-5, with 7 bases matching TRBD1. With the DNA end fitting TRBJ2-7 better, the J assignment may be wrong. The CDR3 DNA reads TGTGCCAGCAGTTTATCCTTGACAGGGAACGAGCAGTACTTC. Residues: CASSLSLTGNEQYF.